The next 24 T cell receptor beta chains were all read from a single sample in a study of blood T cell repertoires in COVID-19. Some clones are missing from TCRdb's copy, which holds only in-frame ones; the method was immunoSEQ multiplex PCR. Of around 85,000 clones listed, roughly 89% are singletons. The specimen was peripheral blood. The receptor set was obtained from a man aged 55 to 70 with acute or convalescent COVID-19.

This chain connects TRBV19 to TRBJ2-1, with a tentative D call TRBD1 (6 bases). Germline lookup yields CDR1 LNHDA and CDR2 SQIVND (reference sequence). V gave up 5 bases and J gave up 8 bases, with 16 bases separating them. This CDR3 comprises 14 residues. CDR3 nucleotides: TGTGCCAGTAGTCCCAAAGGGGGTCTTCATGAGCAGTTCTTC. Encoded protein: CASSPKGGLHEQFF.

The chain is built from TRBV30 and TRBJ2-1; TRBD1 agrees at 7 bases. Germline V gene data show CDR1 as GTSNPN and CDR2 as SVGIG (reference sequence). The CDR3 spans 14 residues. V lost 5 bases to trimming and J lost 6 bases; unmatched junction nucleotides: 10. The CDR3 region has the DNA TGTGCCTGGGGGGACAGTCAAGCCCTCAATGAGCAGTTCTTC. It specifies CAWGDSQALNEQFF.

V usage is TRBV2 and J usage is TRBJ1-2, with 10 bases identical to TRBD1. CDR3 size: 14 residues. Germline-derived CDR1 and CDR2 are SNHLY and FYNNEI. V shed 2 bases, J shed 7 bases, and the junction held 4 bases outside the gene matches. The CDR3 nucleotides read TGTGCCAGCAGTGAATGGGGGACAGGGGTTGGCTACACCTTC. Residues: CASSEWGTGVGYTF.

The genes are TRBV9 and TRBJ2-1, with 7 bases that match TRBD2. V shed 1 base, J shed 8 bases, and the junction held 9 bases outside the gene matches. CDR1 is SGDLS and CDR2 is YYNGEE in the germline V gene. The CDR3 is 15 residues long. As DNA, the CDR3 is TGTGCCAGCAGCGTAACCAGCTACCTAGCGGATGAGCAGTTCTTC. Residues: CASSVTSYLADEQFF.

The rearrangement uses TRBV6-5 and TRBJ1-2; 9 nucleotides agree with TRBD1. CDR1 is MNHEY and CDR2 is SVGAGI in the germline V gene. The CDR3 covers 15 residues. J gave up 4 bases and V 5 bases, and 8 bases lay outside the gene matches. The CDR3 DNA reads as TGTGCCAGCAGTCGCCCCGGGACAGGGCGCTATGGCTACACCTTC. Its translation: CASSRPGTGRYGYTF.

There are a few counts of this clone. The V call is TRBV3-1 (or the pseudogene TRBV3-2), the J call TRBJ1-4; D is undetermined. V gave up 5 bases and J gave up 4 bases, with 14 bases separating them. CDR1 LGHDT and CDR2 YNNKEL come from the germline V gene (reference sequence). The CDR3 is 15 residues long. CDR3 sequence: CASSTTEGYNEKLFF. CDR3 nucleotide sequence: TGTGCCAGCAGCACCACGGAGGGCTATAATGAAAAACTGTTTTTT.

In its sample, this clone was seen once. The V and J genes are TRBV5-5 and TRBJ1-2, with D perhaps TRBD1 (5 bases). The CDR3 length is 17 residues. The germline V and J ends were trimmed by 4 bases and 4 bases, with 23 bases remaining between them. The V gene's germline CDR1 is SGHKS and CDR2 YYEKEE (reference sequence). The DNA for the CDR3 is TGTGCCAGCAGCAATTGGGGTGGGGCCGCCGGGGGCTATGGCTACACCTTC. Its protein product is CASSNWGGAAGGYGYTF. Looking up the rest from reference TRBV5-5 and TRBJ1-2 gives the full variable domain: DAGVTQSPTHLIKTRGQQVTLRCSPISGHKSVSWYQQVLGQGPQFIFQYYEKEERGRGNFPDRFSARQFPNYSSELNVNALLLGDSALYLCASSNWGGAAGGYGYTFGSGTRLTVV.

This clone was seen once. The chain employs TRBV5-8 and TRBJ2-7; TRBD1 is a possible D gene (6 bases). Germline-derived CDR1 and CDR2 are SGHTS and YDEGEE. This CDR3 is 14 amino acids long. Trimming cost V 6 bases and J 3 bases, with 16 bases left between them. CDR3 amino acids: CASTRQRGHYEQYF. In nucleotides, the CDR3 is TGTGCCAGCACCCGACAGAGGGGACACTACGAGCAGTACTTC.

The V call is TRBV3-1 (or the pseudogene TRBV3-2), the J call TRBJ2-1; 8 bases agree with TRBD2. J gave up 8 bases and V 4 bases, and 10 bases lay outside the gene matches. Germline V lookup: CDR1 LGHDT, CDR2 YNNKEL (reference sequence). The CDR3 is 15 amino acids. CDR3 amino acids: CASSPPRGGLHEQFF. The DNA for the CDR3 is TGTGCCAGCAGCCCCCCCCGGGGGGGCCTCCATGAGCAGTTCTTC.

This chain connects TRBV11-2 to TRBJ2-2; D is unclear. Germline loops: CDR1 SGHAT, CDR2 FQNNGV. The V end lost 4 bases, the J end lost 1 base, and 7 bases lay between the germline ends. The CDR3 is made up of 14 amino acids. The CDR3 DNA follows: TGTGCCAGCAGCTCCCCCGTGAACACCGGGGAGCTGTTTTTT. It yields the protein CASSSPVNTGELFF. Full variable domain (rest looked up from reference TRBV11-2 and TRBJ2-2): EAGVAQSPRYKIIEKRQSVAFWCNPISGHATLYWYQQILGQGPKLLIQFQNNGVVDDSQLPKDRFSAERLKGVDSTLKIQPAKLEDSAVYLCASSSPVNTGELFFGEGSRLTVL.

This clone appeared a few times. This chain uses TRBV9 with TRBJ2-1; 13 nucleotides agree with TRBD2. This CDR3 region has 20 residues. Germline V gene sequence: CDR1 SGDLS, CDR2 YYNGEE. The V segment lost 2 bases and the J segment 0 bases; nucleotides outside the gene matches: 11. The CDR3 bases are TGTGCCAGCAGCGTCCCGACTAGCGGGGGGCTCCTGAGCTCCTACAATGAGCAGTTCTTC. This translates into CASSVPTSGGLLSSYNEQFF.

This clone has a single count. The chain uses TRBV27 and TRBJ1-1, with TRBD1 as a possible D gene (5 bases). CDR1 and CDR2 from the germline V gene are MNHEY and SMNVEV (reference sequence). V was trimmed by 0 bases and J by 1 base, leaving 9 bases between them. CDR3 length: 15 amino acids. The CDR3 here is CASSLSVRGNTEAFF. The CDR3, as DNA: TGTGCCAGCAGTTTATCGGTTAGGGGGAACACTGAAGCTTTCTTT.

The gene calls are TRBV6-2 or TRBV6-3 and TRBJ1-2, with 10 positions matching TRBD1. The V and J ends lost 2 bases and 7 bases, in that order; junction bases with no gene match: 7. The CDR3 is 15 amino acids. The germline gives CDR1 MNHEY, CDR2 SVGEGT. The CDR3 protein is CASSYEGQGYGGYTF. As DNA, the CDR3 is TGTGCCAGCAGTTACGAGGGACAGGGGTACGGTGGCTACACCTTC.

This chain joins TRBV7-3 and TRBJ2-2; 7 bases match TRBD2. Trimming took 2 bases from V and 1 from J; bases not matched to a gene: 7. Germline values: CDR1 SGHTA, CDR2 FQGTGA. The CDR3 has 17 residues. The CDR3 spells CASSLGPGLQNTGELFF. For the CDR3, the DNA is TGTGCCAGCAGCTTAGGACCGGGACTACAGAACACCGGGGAGCTGTTTTTT.

The CDR3 DNA reads as TGTGCCAGCGGGGCCAGAGAGAGCTCCTATAATTCACCCCTCCACTTT. This encodes CASGARESSYNSPLHF. This rearrangement joins TRBV2 to TRBJ1-6; D perhaps matches TRBD1 (5 bases). Trimming removed 8 bases from V and 0 bases from J, with 14 bases in between. CDR1 is SNHLY and CDR2 is FYNNEI in the germline V gene. The CDR3 runs to 16 residues.

The CDR3 loop reads CASTEGWGYGYTF. The CDR3 DNA follows: TGTGCCAGCACCGAGGGATGGGGATATGGCTACACCTTC. The genes are TRBV6-5 and TRBJ1-2; D is unclear. The CDR3 extends over 13 amino acids. The V gene's germline CDR1 is MNHEY and CDR2 SVGAGI. Deletions cut 7 bases from V and 5 bases from J, with 14 bases between.

The CDR3 sequence: CAISESGRGSNQPQHF. The CDR3 DNA reads TGTGCCATCAGTGAGTCGGGCAGGGGGAGCAATCAGCCCCAGCATTTT. The chain joins TRBV10-3 to TRBJ1-5; the match to TRBD1 covers 7 bases. This CDR3 region has 16 residues. V lost 0 bases and J lost 1; bases outside the gene matches: 3. Germline V gene data show CDR1 as ENHRY and CDR2 as SYGVKD.

CDR3 amino acids: CASSNIATSGPTEAFF. DNA for the CDR3: TGTGCCAGCAGCAACATCGCGACCTCAGGGCCGACTGAAGCTTTCTTT. The V gene is TRBV6-2 or TRBV6-3, the J gene TRBJ1-1, with D possibly being TRBD1 (5 bases). The ends were cut back, 6 bases at V and 5 bases at J, with 22 bases in the middle. CDR3 length: 16 residues. CDR1 MNHEY and CDR2 SVGEGT come from the germline V gene.

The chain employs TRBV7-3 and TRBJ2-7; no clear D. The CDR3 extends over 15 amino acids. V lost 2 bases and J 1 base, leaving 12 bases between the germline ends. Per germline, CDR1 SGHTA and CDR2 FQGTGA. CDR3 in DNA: TGTGCCAGCAGCTTAGAGGTGGGTGGGTCCTACGAGCAGTACTTC. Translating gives CASSLEVGGSYEQYF.

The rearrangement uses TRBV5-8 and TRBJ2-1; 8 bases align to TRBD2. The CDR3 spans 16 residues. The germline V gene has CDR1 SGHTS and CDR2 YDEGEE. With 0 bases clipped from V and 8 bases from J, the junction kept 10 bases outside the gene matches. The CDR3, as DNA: TGTGCCAGCAGCTTGGTTCGGGGGGGGCGTAGGTATGAGCAGTTCTTC. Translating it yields CASSLVRGGRRYEQFF.

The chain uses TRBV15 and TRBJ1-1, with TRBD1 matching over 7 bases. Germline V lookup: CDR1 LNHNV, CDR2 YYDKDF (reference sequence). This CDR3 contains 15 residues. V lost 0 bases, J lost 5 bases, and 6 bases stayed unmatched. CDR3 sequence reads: CATSRDLGGWTEAFF. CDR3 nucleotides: TGTGCCACCAGCAGAGATCTAGGGGGCTGGACTGAAGCTTTCTTT.

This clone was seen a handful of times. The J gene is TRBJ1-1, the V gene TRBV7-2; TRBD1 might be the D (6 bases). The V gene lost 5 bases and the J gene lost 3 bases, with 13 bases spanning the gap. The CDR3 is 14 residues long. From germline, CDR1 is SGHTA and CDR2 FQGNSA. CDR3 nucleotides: TGTGCCAGCAGCCAAAGGGACACCTACACTGAAGCTTTCTTT. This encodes CASSQRDTYTEAFF.

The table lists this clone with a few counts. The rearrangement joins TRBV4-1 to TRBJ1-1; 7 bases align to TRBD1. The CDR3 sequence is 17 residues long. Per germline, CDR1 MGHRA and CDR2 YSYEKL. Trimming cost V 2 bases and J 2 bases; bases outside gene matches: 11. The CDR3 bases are TGCGCCAGCAGCCAACCGACAGGGCGGAGAAAAAACACTGAAGCTTTCTTT. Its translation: CASSQPTGRRKNTEAFF.

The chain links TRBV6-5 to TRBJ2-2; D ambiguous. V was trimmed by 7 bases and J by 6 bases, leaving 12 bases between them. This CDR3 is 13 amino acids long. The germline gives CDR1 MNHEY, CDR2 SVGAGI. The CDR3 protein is CASKTSIAGELFF. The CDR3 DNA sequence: TGTGCCAGCAAGACAAGTATCGCCGGGGAGCTGTTTTTT.